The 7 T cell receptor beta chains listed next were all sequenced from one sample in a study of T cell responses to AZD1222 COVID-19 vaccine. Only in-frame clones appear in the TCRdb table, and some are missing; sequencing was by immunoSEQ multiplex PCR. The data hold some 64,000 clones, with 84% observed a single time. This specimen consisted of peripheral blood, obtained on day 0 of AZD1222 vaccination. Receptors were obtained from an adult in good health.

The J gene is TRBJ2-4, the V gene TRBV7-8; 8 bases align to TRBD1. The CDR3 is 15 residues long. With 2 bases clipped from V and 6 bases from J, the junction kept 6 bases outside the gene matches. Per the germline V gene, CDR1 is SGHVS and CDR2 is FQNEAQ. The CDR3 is CASSLKRQGANIQYF. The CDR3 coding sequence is TGTGCCAGCAGCTTAAAAAGGCAGGGGGCAAACATTCAGTACTTC. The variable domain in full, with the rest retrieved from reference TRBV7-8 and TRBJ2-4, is GAGVSQSPRYKVAKRGQDVALRCDPISGHVSLFWYQQALGQGPEFLTYFQNEAQLDKSGLPSDRFFAERPEGSVSTLKIQRTQQEDSAVYLCASSLKRQGANIQYFGAGTRLSVL.

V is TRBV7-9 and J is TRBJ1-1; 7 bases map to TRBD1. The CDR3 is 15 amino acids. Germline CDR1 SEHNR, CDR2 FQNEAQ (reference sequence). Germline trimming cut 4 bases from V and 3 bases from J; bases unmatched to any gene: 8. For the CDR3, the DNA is TGTGCCAGCAGCTCCTCCGCAGGGGGGGACACTGAAGCTTTCTTT. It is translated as CASSSSAGGDTEAFF.

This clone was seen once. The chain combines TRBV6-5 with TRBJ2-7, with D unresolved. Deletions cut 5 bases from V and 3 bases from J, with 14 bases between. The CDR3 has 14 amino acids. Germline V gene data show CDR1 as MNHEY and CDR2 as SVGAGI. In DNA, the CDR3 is TGTGCCAGCAGTCCCAGAGGAAGTATCTACGAGCAGTACTTC. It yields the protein CASSPRGSIYEQYF.

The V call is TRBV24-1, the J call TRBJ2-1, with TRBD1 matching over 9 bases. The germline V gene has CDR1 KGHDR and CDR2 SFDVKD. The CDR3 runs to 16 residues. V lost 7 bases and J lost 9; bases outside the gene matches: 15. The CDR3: CATRGTGLTSEGEQFF. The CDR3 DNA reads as TGTGCCACCAGAGGGACAGGGTTGACGTCTGAGGGTGAGCAGTTCTTC.

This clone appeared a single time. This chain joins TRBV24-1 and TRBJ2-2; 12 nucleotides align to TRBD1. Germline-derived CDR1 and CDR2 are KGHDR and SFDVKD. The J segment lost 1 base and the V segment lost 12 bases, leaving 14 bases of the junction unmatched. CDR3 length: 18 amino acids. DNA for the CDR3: TGTGCCCCCTCGGGACAGGGGGCGAACGGTTTGAACACCGGGGAGCTGTTTTTT. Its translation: CAPSGQGANGLNTGELFF.

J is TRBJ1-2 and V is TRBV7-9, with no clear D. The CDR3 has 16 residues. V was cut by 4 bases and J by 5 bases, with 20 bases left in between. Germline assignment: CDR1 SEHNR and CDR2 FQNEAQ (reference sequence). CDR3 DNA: TGTGCCAGCAGCTCCCTGGCCCTACAGTCCCCTTATGGCTACACCTTC. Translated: CASSSLALQSPYGYTF.

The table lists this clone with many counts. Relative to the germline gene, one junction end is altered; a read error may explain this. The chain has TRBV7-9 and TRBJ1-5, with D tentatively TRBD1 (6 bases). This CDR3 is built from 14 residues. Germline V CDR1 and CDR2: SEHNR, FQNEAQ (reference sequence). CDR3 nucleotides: TGTGCCAGCAGCCAAAGGGGGGGCAAGCAGCCCCAGCATTTT. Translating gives CASSQRGGKQPQHF.